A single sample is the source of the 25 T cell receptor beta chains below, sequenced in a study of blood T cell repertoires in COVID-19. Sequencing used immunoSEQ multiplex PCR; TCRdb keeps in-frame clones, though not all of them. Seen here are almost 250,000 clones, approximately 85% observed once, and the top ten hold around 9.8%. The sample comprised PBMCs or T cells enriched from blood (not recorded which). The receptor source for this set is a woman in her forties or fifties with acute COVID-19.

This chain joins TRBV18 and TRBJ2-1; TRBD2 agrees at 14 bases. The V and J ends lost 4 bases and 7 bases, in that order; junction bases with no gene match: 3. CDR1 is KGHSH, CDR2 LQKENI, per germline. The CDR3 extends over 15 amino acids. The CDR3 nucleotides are TGTGCCAGCTCACTGGGACTAGCGGGGGCTAATGAGCAGTTCTTC. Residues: CASSLGLAGANEQFF.

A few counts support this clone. Written as DNA, the CDR3 is TGTGCCAGCAGCTTAGGGGGCCTTCAGCAGGGAAACACCATATATTTT. Protein sequence: CASSLGGLQQGNTIYF. The chain employs TRBV7-6 and TRBJ1-3; weak D call: TRBD1 (5 bases). The CDR3 is made up of 16 amino acids. The germline V gene encodes CDR1 SGHVS and CDR2 FNYEAQ. V lost 1 base to trimming and J lost 4 bases, with 14 bases between them. Full variable domain (missing parts from reference TRBV7-6 and TRBJ1-3): GAGVSQSPRYKVTKRGQDVALRCDPISGHVSLYWYRQALGQGPEFLTYFNYEAQQDKSGLPNDRFSAERPEGSISTLTIQRTEQRDSAMYRCASSLGGLQQGNTIYFGEGSWLTVV.

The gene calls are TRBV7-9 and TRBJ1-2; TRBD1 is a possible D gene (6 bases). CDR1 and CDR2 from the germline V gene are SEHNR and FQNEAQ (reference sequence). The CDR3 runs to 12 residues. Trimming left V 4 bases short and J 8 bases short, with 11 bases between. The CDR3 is CASSWEGGGYTF. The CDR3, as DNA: TGTGCCAGCAGCTGGGAAGGGGGAGGCTACACCTTC.

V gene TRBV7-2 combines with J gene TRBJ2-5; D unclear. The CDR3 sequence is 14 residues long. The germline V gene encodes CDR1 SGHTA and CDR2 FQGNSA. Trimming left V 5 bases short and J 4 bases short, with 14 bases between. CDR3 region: CASSGHARRETQYF. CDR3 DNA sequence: TGTGCCAGCAGCGGCCACGCTAGGAGAGAGACCCAGTACTTC.

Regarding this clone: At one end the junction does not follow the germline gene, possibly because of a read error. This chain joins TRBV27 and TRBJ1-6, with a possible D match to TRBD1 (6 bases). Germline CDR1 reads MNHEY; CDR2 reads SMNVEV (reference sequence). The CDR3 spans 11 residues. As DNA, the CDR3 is TGTGCCAGCAGTTCTCTCGGGACATTACTTTGG. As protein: CASSSLGTLLW.

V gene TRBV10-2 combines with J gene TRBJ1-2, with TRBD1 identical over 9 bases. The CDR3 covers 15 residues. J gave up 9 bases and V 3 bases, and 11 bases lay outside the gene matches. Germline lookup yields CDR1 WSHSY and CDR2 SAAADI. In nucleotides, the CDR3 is TGCGCCAGCAGTGAATCGGGACAGGGACCCTCCCGCTACACCTTC. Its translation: CASSESGQGPSRYTF.

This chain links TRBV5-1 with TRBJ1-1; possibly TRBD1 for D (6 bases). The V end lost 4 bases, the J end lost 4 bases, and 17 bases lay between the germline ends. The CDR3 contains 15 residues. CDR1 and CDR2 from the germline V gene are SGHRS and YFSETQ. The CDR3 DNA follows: TGCGCCAGCAGCCCGGAACAGGGCGAGAGCACTGAAGCTTTCTTT. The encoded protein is CASSPEQGESTEAFF.

This chain's CDR3 is CASSPSGGMDAEAFF. The CDR3 bases are TGTGCCAGCAGCCCATCAGGGGGGATGGATGCTGAAGCTTTCTTT. V is TRBV7-2 and J is TRBJ1-1; 7 bases map to TRBD1. V lost 5 bases, J lost 6 bases, and 12 bases stayed unmatched. The germline CDR1 and CDR2 sequences are SGHTA and FQGNSA. The CDR3 extends over 15 amino acids. Looking up the rest from reference TRBV7-2 and TRBJ1-1 gives the full variable domain: GAGVSQSPSNKVTEKGKDVELRCDPISGHTALYWYRQSLGQGLEFLIYFQGNSAPDKSGLPSDRFSAERTGGSVSTLTIQRTQQEDSAVYLCASSPSGGMDAEAFFGQGTRLTVV.

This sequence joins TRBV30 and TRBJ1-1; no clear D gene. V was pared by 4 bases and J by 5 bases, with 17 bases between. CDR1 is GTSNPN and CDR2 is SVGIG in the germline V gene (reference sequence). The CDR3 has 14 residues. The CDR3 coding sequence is TGTGCCTGGACCCCGGCGGGTATTCAAACTGAAGCTTTCTTT. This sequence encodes CAWTPAGIQTEAFF.

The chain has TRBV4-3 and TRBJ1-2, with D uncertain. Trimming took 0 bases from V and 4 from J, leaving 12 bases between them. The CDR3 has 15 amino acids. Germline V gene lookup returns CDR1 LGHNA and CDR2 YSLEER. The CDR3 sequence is CASSQERHASYGYTF. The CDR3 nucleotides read TGCGCCAGCAGCCAAGAACGGCACGCTAGCTATGGCTACACCTTC.

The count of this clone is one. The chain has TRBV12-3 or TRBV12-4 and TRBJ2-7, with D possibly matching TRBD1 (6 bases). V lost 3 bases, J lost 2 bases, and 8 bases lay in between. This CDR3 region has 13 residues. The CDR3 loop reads CASSFGQPYEQYF. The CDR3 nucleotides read TGTGCCAGCAGTTTCGGACAGCCCTACGAGCAGTACTTC.

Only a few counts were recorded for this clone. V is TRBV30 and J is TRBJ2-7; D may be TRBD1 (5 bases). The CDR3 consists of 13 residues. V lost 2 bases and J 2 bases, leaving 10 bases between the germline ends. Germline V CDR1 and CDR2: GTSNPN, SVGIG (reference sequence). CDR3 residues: CAWSRQGPYEQYF. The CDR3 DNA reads TGTGCCTGGAGTAGGCAGGGCCCCTACGAGCAGTACTTC.

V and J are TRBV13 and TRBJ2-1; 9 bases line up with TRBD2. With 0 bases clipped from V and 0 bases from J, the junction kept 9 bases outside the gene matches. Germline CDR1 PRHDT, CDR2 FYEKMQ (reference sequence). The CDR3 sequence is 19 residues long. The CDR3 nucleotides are TGTGCCAGCAGCTTAGGGGCCAGCGGGGGGTTTAGCTCCTACAATGAGCAGTTCTTC. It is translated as CASSLGASGGFSSYNEQFF.

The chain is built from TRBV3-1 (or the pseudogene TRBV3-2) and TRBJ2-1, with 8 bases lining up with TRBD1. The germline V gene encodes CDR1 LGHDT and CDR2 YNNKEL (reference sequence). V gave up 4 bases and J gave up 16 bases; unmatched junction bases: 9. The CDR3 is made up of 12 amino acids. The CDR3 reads CASSRADRDPFF. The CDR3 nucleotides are TGTGCCAGCAGCCGTGCGGACAGGGATCCTTTCTTC.

The CDR3 DNA reads as TGTGCCTGGAGTGGGGGGAGGACAGGTCATGGCTACACCTTC. This encodes CAWSGGRTGHGYTF. The V call is TRBV30, the J call TRBJ1-2; 7 bases fit TRBD1. The CDR3 loop spans 14 amino acids. The V gene end was trimmed by 1 base and the J gene end by 6 bases; junction bases not matched to a gene: 8. Germline V gene lookup returns CDR1 GTSNPN and CDR2 SVGIG (reference sequence).

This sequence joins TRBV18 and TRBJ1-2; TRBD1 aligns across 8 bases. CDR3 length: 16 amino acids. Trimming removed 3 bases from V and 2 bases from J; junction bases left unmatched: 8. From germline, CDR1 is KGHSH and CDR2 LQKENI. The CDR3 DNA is TGTGCCAGCTCACCCCTTGTCGGACAGGGCAACTATGGCTACACCTTC. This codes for CASSPLVGQGNYGYTF.

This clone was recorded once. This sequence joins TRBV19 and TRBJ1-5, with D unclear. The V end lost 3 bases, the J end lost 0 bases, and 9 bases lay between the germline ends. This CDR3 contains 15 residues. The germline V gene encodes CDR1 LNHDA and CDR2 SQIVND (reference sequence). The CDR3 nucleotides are TGTGCCAGTAGTATCCCCACAGCTAGCAATCAGCCCCAGCATTTT. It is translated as CASSIPTASNQPQHF.

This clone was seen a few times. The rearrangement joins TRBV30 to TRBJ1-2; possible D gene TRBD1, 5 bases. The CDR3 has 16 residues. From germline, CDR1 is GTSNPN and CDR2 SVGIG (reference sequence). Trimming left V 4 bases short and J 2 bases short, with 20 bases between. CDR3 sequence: CAWTPGGNSRNYGYTF. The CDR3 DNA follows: TGTGCCTGGACCCCGGGGGGGAACAGCCGAAACTATGGCTACACCTTC.

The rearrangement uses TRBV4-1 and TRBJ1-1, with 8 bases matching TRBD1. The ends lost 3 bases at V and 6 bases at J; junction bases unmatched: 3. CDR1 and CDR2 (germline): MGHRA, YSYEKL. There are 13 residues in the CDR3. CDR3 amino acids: CASSHDRGPEAFF. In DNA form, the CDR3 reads TGCGCCAGCAGCCATGACAGGGGCCCTGAAGCTTTCTTT.

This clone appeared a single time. CDR3 region: CASSNRHPTGCAYEQYF. CDR3 DNA sequence: TGTGCCAGCAGCAATAGGCATCCGACAGGGTGCGCCTACGAGCAGTACTTC. The chain couples TRBV21-1 to TRBJ2-7; the table's D call, TRBD1, has no DNA check behind it. TRBV21-1 counts as a pseudogene. CDR3 length: 17 amino acids.

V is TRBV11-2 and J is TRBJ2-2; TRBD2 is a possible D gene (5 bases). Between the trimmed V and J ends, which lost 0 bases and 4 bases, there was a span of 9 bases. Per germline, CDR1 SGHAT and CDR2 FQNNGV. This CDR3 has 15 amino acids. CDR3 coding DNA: TGTGCCAGCAGCTTAGAGGCCAGCGGCACCGGGGAGCTGTTTTTT. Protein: CASSLEASGTGELFF.

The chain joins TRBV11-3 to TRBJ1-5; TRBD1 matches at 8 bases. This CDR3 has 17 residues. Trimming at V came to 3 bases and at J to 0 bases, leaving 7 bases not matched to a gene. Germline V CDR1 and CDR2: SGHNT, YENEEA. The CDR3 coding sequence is TGTGCCAGCAGCTTTTTCAGGGGGCGATTTAGCAATCAGCCCCAGCATTTT. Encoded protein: CASSFFRGRFSNQPQHF.

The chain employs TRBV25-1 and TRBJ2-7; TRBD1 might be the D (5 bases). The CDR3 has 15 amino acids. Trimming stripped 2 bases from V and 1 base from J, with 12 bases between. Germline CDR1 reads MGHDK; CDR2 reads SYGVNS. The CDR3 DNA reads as TGTGCCAGCAGTGAAGGGCTCCAGGGATCCTACGAGCAGTACTTC. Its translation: CASSEGLQGSYEQYF.

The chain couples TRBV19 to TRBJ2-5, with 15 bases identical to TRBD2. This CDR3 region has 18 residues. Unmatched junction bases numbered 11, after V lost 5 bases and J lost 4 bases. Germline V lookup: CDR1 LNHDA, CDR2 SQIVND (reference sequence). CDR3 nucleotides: TGTGCCAGTAGTGACGGACTAGCGGGGGGGCCAGTCTCAGAGACCCAGTACTTC. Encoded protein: CASSDGLAGGPVSETQYF.

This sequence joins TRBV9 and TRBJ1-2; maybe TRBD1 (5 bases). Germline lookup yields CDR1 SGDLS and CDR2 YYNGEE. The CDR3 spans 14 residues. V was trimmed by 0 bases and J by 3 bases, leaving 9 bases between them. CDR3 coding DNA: TGTGCCAGCAGCGTAGAAAGGGGCGACTATGGCTACACCTTC. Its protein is CASSVERGDYGYTF.